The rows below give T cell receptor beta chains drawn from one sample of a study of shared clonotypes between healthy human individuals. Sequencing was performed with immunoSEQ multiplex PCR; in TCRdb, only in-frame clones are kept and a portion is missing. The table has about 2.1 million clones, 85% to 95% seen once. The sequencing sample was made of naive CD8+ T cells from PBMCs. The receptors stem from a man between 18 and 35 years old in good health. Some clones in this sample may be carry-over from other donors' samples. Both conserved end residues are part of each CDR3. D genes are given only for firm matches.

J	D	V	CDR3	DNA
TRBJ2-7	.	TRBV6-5	CASSSDTRGTYEQYF	TGTGCCAGCAGTTCCGACACCCGGGGTACCTACGAGCAGTACTTC
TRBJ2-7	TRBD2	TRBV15	CATSREGLAGISSYEQYF	TGTGCCACCAGCAGAGAGGGCCTAGCGGGAATTTCCTCCTACGAGCAGTACTTC
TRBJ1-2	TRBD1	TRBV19	CASRAGGYGYTF	TGTGCCAGTAGAGCAGGGGGCTATGGCTACACCTTC
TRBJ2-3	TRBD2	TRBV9	CASSAGTSGRLSTDTQYF	TGTGCCAGCAGCGCAGGGACTAGCGGGAGGCTAAGCACAGATACGCAGTATTTT
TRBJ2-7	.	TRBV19	CASSIPGQYEQYF	TGTGCCAGTAGTATACCTGGACAGTACGAGCAGTACTTC
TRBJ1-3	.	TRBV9	CASREGNTIYF	TGTGCCAGCAGGGAGGGAAACACCATATATTTT
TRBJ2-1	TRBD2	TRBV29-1	CSVAGVNPSGRANAYNEQFF	TGCAGCGTTGCAGGGGTAAATCCTAGCGGGAGGGCAAACGCCTACAATGAGCAGTTCTTC
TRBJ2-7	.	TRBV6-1	CASSEAHRIRAYEQYF	TGTGCCAGCAGTGAAGCGCACCGCATTCGGGCCTACGAGCAGTACTTC
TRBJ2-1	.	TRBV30	CAWDRRAYNEQFF	TGTGCCTGGGACAGAAGGGCCTACAATGAGCAGTTCTTC
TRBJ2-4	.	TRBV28	CASSPDTALAKNIQYF	TGTGCCAGCAGCCCCGACACCGCCCTAGCCAAAAACATTCAGTACTTC
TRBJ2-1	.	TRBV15	CATSRAGLRAYNEQFF	TGTGCCACCAGCAGAGCGGGACTGCGGGCCTACAATGAGCAGTTCTTC
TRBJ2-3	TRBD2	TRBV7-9	CASRRDYALTDTQYF	TGTGCCAGCAGACGGGACTATGCCCTCACAGATACGCAGTATTTT
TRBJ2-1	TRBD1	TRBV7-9	CASSLGRDRAYNEQFF	TGTGCCAGCAGCTTAGGCAGGGACAGGGCCTACAATGAGCAGTTCTTC